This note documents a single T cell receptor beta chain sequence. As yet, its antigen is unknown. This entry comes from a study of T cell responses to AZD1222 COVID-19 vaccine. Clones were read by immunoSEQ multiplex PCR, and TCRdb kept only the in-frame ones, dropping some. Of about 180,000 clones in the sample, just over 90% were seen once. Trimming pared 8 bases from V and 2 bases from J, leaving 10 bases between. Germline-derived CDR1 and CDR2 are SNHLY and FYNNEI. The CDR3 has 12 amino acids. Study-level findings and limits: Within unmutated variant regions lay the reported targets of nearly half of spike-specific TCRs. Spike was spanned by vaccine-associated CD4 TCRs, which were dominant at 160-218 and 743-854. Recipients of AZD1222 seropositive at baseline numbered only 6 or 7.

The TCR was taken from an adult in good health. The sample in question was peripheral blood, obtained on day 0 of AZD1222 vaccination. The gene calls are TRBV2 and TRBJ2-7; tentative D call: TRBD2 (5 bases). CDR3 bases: TGTGCCAGCGGTCTCGGGACCTACGAGCAGTACTTC. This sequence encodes CASGLGTYEQYF.